The rows below give T cell receptor beta chains drawn from one sample of a study of T cell responses to AZD1222 COVID-19 vaccine. Here immunoSEQ multiplex PCR was the method, and the copy in TCRdb shows in-frame clones only, minus some. This sample yields roughly 120,000 clones, of which more than 75% are seen a single time; roughly 10% belongs to the top ten. The input for sequencing was peripheral blood, taken on day 0 of AZD1222 vaccination. The receptors were sampled from an adult in good health. Both conserved end residues are part of each CDR3. D genes are given only for firm matches. Size values are once, few and many counts, or a class for expanded clones, and some rows have none.

15	few	TRBV30	TRBD1	TRBJ1-1	CAWSVPDRGVTEAFF	TGTGCCTGGAGTGTACCGGACAGGGGAGTGACTGAAGCTTTCTTT
14	-	TRBV28	-	TRBJ2-2	CASVWTANTGELFF	TGTGCCAGCGTATGGACAGCGAACACCGGGGAGCTGTTTTTT
14	-	TRBV7-2	TRBD1	TRBJ1-1	CASSLVSGGTEAFF	TGTGCCAGCAGCTTAGTTTCAGGGGGCACTGAAGCTTTCTTT
12	-	TRBV28	-	TRBJ2-1	CASSLGTYEQFF	TGTGCCAGCAGTTTAGGGACGTACGAGCAGTTCTTC
16	-	TRBV5-6	-	TRBJ2-3	CASSLRSGGRPDTQYF	TGTGCCAGCAGCTTACGTAGTGGGGGGCGCCCAGATACGCAGTATTTT
13	-	TRBV6-5	-	TRBJ2-7	CASSYPGAVEQYF	TGTGCCAGCAGTTACCCCGGGGCAGTCGAGCAGTACTTC
14	few	TRBV7-2	-	TRBJ2-2	CASSLGAWSGELFF	TGTGCCAGCAGCCTCGGGGCCTGGTCCGGGGAGCTGTTTTTT
14	-	TRBV21-1	-	TRBJ2-7	CASTSGGGFHEQYF	TGTGCCAGCACCTCGGGAGGGGGCTTCCACGAGCAGTACTTC
14	-	TRBV7-9	TRBD2	TRBJ2-5	CASSSGTAQETQYF	TGTGCCAGCAGCAGCGGGACGGCCCAAGAGACCCAGTACTTC
16	-	TRBV4-1	TRBD1	TRBJ2-7	CASSQGRGQGANEQYF	TGCGCCAGCAGCCAAGGACGCGGACAGGGGGCTAACGAGCAGTACTTC
15	few	TRBV24-1	-	TRBJ2-6	CATMGGFSGANVLTF	TGTGCCACCATGGGCGGGTTTTCTGGGGCCAACGTCCTGACTTTC
14	-	TRBV7-8	-	TRBJ2-7	CASSLPGAAWEQYF	TGTGCCAGCAGCTTACCGGGTGCCGCTTGGGAGCAGTACTTC
15	-	TRBV4-2	-	TRBJ2-7	CASSQDWGASYEQYF	TGTGCCAGCAGCCAAGATTGGGGAGCATCCTACGAGCAGTACTTC
13	few	TRBV28	TRBD1	TRBJ1-2	CASRTDRVYGYTF	TGTGCCAGCAGGACGGACAGGGTCTATGGCTACACCTTC
15	once	TRBV7-3	TRBD2	TRBJ2-7	CASSLRLARTYEQYF	TGTGCCAGCAGCCTAAGACTAGCGAGGACCTACGAGCAGTACTTC
19	-	TRBV27	TRBD1	TRBJ1-2	CASSLNPPEDRRGLYGYTF	TGTGCCAGCAGTTTAAACCCCCCTGAGGACAGGCGAGGTCTCTATGGCTACACCTTC
14	-	TRBV27	-	TRBJ1-3	CASSPVSSGNTIYF	TGTGCCAGCAGTCCTGTGAGCTCTGGAAACACCATATATTTT